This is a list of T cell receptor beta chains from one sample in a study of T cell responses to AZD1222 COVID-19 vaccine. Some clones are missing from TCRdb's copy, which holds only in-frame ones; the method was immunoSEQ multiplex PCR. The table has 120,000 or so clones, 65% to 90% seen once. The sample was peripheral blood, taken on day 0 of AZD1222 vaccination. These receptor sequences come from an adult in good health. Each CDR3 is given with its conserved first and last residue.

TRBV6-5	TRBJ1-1	CASSYYRGGEAFF
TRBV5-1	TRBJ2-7	CASSGGGVGSYEQYF
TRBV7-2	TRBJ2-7	CASSFSPYEQYF
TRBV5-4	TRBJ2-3	CASSLKGATSTDTQYF
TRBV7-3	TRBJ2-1	CASSLTSGTGMNEQFF
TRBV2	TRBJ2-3	CASLPQVSGTDTQYF
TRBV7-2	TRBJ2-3	CASSLTLGGSTDTQYF
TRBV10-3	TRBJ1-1	CAISGLTAGMGNTEAFF
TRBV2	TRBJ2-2	CASILGQGGAELFF
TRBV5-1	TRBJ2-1	CASSFQRAYNEQFF
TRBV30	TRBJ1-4	CAWSTGKTNEKLFF
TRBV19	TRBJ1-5	CASSDTSNQPQHF
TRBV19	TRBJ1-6	CASSIEVGTYSPLHF
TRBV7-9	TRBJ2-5	CASSPPGSGKETQYF
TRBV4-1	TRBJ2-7	CASSVRTGQVEGSYEQYF
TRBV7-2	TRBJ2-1	CASSLVAGGPYSYNEQFF
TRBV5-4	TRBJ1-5	CATVEGPPGPQHF
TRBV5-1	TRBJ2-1	CASSATPPGTTYNEQFF
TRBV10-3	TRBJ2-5	CATDPGNLSPGETQYF